One and the same sample provided the 8 T cell receptor beta chains below, sequenced in a study of T cells in Graves' hyperthyroidism and ophthalmopathy. Authors of the study amplified TCR beta CDR3 regions from RNA transcripts. Primed by the HTBI set, a first-round RT-PCR was run on the TCR CDR3. From the multiplex PCR reads, TCRdb called clonotypes with MiXCR, one entry per CDR3 protein. The sample shows approximately 400,000 distinct CDR3 sequences, about 14% of them seen only once. Sample: blood. These TCRs come from a woman younger than 45 with Graves' ophthalmopathy.

At least ten counts were recorded for this clonotype. The genes are TRBV7-9 and TRBJ2-7; 7 bases map to TRBD1. V shed 5 bases and J 2 bases; nucleotides not matched to a gene: 6. The germline CDR1 and CDR2 sequences are SEHNR and FQNEAQ (reference sequence). The CDR3 length is 14 residues. CDR3 DNA: TGTGCCAGCAGCGTCCGGGACAGAACCTACGAGCAGTACTTC. Translation: CASSVRDRTYEQYF.

This clonotype was detected ten times or more. The chain has TRBV27 and TRBJ1-5, with D possibly being TRBD1 (6 bases). Between the trimmed V and J ends, which lost 0 bases and 6 bases, there was a span of 12 bases. Germline CDR1 and CDR2: MNHEY and SMNVEV (reference sequence). This CDR3 contains 15 residues. In DNA form, the CDR3 reads TGTGCCAGCAGTTTATCGGGGGCCGAGGGTCAGCCCCAGCATTTT. Translated: CASSLSGAEGQPQHF.

This clonotype turned up a few times. The J gene is TRBJ2-3, the V gene TRBV15; D is uncertain. CDR3 length: 15 residues. CDR1 and CDR2 (germline): LNHNV, YYDKDF (reference sequence). V lost 0 bases and J 0 bases, leaving 7 bases between the germline ends. For the CDR3, the DNA is TGTGCCACCAGCAGAGATGGGGTCAGCACAGATACGCAGTATTTT. Translation gives CATSRDGVSTDTQYF.

CDR3 DNA sequence: TGTGCTAGTGGTTTGTTAAGGGGGCGAGGCTACCAAGAGACCCAGTACTTC. As protein: CASGLLRGRGYQETQYF. The chain couples TRBV12-5 to TRBJ2-5, with 7 bases that match TRBD1. The CDR3 length is 17 residues. Germline loops: CDR1 LGHNT, CDR2 FRNRAP. J gave up 0 bases and V 2 bases, and 9 bases lay outside the gene matches. Full variable domain (missing parts from reference TRBV12-5 and TRBJ2-5): DARVTQTPRHKVTEMGQEVTMRCQPILGHNTVFWYRQTMMQGLELLAYFRNRAPLDDSGMPKDRFSAEMPDATLATLKIQPSEPRDSAVYFCASGLLRGRGYQETQYFGPGTRLLVL.

This clonotype was detected a few times. CDR3 in DNA: TGCGCCAGCAGGGACAACGTGAACACTGAAGCTTTCTTT. Translation: CASRDNVNTEAFF. The chain couples TRBV10-2 to TRBJ1-1, with D possibly being TRBD1 (5 bases). The CDR3 is 13 residues long. Trimming stripped 6 bases from V and 0 bases from J, with 8 bases between. Germline CDR1 is WSHSY and CDR2 is SAAADI.

The chain uses TRBV28 and TRBJ1-4; D ambiguous. CDR1 MDHEN and CDR2 SYDVKM come from the germline V gene. This CDR3 is built from 11 residues. Trimming cost V 9 bases and J 8 bases, with 10 bases left between them. CDR3 nucleotide sequence: TGTGCCAGTTGGGGATGGGAAAAACTGTTTTTT. Encoded protein: CASWGWEKLFF.

The chain carries TRBV14 and TRBJ1-3; D is uncertain. This CDR3 has 14 amino acids. Germline V CDR1 and CDR2: SGHDN, FVKESK. The V end was cut by 0 bases, the J end by 4 bases, with 7 bases between. The CDR3 is CASSQEGFGNTIYF. The CDR3 DNA is TGTGCCAGCAGCCAAGAGGGGTTCGGAAACACCATATATTTT.

The CDR3 DNA is TGTGCCAGCAGACAGAATTTCGGGGTACACACCTTC. This codes for CASRQNFGVHTF. The V and J genes are TRBV2 and TRBJ1-2; the D is unclear. Trimming removed 6 bases from V and 12 bases from J, with 17 bases in between. This CDR3 region has 12 residues. Germline V gives CDR1 SNHLY, CDR2 FYNNEI.